These 28 T cell receptor beta chains share one sample of origin, sequenced in a study of OX40 agonist ivuxolimab in advanced cancers. The assay was immunoSEQ multiplex PCR, and TCRdb's table has in-frame clones only and misses some. In the table there are some 74,000 clones, 88% of which are singletons. Specimen: CD4+ or CD8+ T cells sorted from blood, collected in a trial of the OX40 agonist ivuxolimab. All receptors derive from an adult with an advanced solid tumor such as melanoma, head and neck, liver or kidney cancer.

On this clone: The sample holds other DNA sequences that translate to the same CDR3. V and J are TRBV7-9 and TRBJ2-3; 7 positions match TRBD1. The CDR3 runs to 14 residues. Germline lookup yields CDR1 SEHNR and CDR2 FQNEAQ (reference sequence). Trimming at V came to 5 bases and at J to 1 base, leaving 3 bases not matched to a gene. CDR3 bases: TGTGCCAGCAGCCTTACAGGGGGCACAGATACGCAGTATTTT. Residues: CASSLTGGTDTQYF.

J is TRBJ1-5 and V is TRBV9; no reliable D call. The CDR3 length is 15 residues. V dropped 0 bases and J dropped 4 bases, with 11 bases sitting between them. Germline assignment: CDR1 SGDLS and CDR2 YYNGEE. DNA for the CDR3: TGTGCCAGCAGCGTAGATCCGGGTTCGAATCAGCCCCAGCATTTT. It codes for CASSVDPGSNQPQHF.

The chain carries TRBV6-5 and TRBJ2-7; D remains unclear. CDR3 size: 13 residues. From germline, CDR1 is MNHEY and CDR2 SVGAGI. V lost 2 bases, J lost 5 bases, and 10 bases lay in between. The CDR3 spells CASSYPGGDEQYF. The CDR3 nucleotides are TGTGCCAGCAGTTACCCGGGTGGGGACGAGCAGTACTTC.

The rearrangement uses TRBV7-9 and TRBJ2-1, with 9 nucleotides matching TRBD1. Germline CDR1 is SEHNR and CDR2 is FQNEAQ (reference sequence). V gave up 3 bases and J gave up 4 bases; unmatched junction bases: 1. The CDR3 runs to 14 residues. For the CDR3, the DNA is TGTGCCAGCAGCTTTGGACAGGGGTACAATGAGCAGTTCTTC. Translation: CASSFGQGYNEQFF.

CDR3 coding DNA: TGTGCCAGCTCAACCGGGACAGGGGGCCGCTCCTACAATGAGCAGTTCTTC. Amino acid sequence: CASSTGTGGRSYNEQFF. V gene TRBV18 combines with J gene TRBJ2-1; 12 bases line up with TRBD1. Germline V gene sequence: CDR1 KGHSH, CDR2 LQKENI. This CDR3 is built from 17 residues. The junction had 5 bases not matched to a gene; V was cut back by 5 bases and J by 0 bases.

This chain uses TRBV19 with TRBJ2-5, with 8 nucleotides matching TRBD1. Germline V gives CDR1 LNHDA, CDR2 SQIVND (reference sequence). Trimming removed 8 bases from V and 7 bases from J; junction bases left unmatched: 6. This CDR3 contains 12 residues. Here the CDR3 DNA reads TGTGCCAGTCAGGACAGGGTTGGGACCCAGTACTTC. Encoded protein: CASQDRVGTQYF. Full variable domain (remainder filled in from reference TRBV19 and TRBJ2-5): DGGITQSPKYLFRKEGQNVTLSCEQNLNHDAMYWYRQDPGQGLRLIYYSQIVNDFQKGDIAEGYSVSREKKESFPLTVTSAQKNPTAFYLCASQDRVGTQYFGPGTRLLVL.

The rearrangement joins TRBV7-3 to TRBJ2-3, with D perhaps TRBD1 or TRBD2 (5 bases each). This CDR3 comprises 15 residues. The germline V gene has CDR1 SGHTA and CDR2 FQGTGA. Deletions cut 0 bases from V and 2 bases from J, with 9 bases between. This CDR3 is CASSLTRDLTDTQYF. For the CDR3, the DNA is TGTGCCAGCAGCTTAACTAGGGACCTCACAGATACGCAGTATTTT. The complete variable domain, with remaining parts taken from reference TRBV7-3 and TRBJ2-3, reads GAGVSQTPSNKVTEKGKYVELRCDPISGHTALYWYRQSLGQGPEFLIYFQGTGAADDSGLPNDRFFAVRPEGSVSTLKIQRTERGDSAVYLCASSLTRDLTDTQYFGPGTRLTVL.

The rearrangement links TRBV28 to TRBJ1-2; perhaps TRBD1 as D (5 bases). The CDR3 totals 15 residues. CDR1 MDHEN and CDR2 SYDVKM come from the germline V gene. The V and J ends lost 4 bases and 5 bases respectively, with 17 bases between them. For the CDR3, the DNA is TGTGCCAGCAGTTCCTCGGCCGGGACCCGTTATGGCTACACCTTC. It specifies CASSSSAGTRYGYTF.

The chain uses TRBV5-1 and TRBJ2-7; D possibly uses TRBD1 or TRBD2 (6 bases each). Germline CDR1 SGHRS, CDR2 YFSETQ. The CDR3 loop spans 15 amino acids. V lost 4 bases to trimming and J lost 4 bases, with 18 bases between them. CDR3 amino acids: CASSQEGDSLYEQYF. CDR3 nucleotide sequence: TGCGCCAGCAGCCAGGAGGGGGACTCCCTATACGAGCAGTACTTC.

This chain connects TRBV5-8 to TRBJ1-2; D not certain. Deletions cut 4 bases from V and 2 bases from J, with 12 bases between. The CDR3 consists of 14 residues. The germline gives CDR1 SGHTS, CDR2 YDEGEE. CDR3 in amino acids: CASSTWTANYGYTF. In DNA, the CDR3 is TGTGCCAGCAGCACGTGGACTGCAAACTATGGCTACACCTTC.

By sample fraction, this clone is medium-sized. The chain recombines TRBV29-1 with TRBJ2-7; the match to TRBD2 covers 7 bases. The CDR3 has 11 amino acids. Germline V CDR1 and CDR2: SQVTM, ANQGSEA. CDR3 amino acids: CSPWGGDEQYF. The CDR3 DNA is TGCAGTCCTTGGGGGGGAGACGAGCAGTACTTC.

The V gene is TRBV2, the J gene TRBJ2-4, with a tentative D call TRBD2 (6 bases). From germline, CDR1 is SNHLY and CDR2 FYNNEI. Deletions cut 0 bases from V and 1 base from J, with 10 bases between. This CDR3 spans 16 amino acids. CDR3 protein: CASSEALRGAKNIQYF. CDR3 bases: TGTGCCAGCAGTGAAGCGCTTCGGGGGGCCAAAAACATTCAGTACTTC.

This chain connects TRBV4-1 to TRBJ2-3, with D perhaps TRBD2 (6 bases). CDR3 length: 13 residues. The ends were cut back, 4 bases at V and 2 bases at J, with 7 bases in the middle. The germline gives CDR1 MGHRA, CDR2 YSYEKL. The CDR3 reads CASSLAATDTQYF. The CDR3 region has the DNA TGCGCCAGCAGCCTAGCGGCCACAGATACGCAGTATTTT.

V is TRBV5-6 and J is TRBJ2-1; 9 nucleotides align to TRBD2. J gave up 2 bases and V 0 bases, and 6 bases lay outside the gene matches. Germline assignment: CDR1 SGHDT and CDR2 YYEEEE. The CDR3 has 17 residues. Here the CDR3 reads CASSLAILAGTYNEQFF. The CDR3 region has the DNA TGTGCCAGCAGCTTGGCCATCCTAGCGGGGACCTACAATGAGCAGTTCTTC.

The chain joins TRBV28 to TRBJ1-4; possible D gene TRBD1, 5 bases. The V end lost 3 bases, the J end lost 4 bases, and 9 bases lay between the germline ends. The CDR3 is made up of 14 amino acids. Germline lookup yields CDR1 MDHEN and CDR2 SYDVKM. CDR3 DNA sequence: TGTGCCAGCAGTTTCGAAGGGGTTAATGAAAAACTGTTTTTT. Translation gives CASSFEGVNEKLFF. Filled out from reference TRBV28 and TRBJ1-4, the complete variable domain reads DVKVTQSSRYLVKRTGEKVFLECVQDMDHENMFWYRQDPGLGLRLIYFSYDVKMKEKGDIPEGYSVSREKKERFSLILESASTNQTSMYLCASSFEGVNEKLFFGSGTQLSVL.

This clone was found once. This CDR3 reads CATSSRDRGNYGYTF. CDR3 in DNA: TGTGCCACCAGCAGCCGGGACAGGGGTAACTATGGCTACACCTTC. The V and J genes are TRBV15 and TRBJ1-2, with 10 bases that match TRBD1. The CDR3 consists of 15 residues. V shed 3 bases, J shed 1 base, and the junction held 2 bases outside the gene matches. Per the germline V gene, CDR1 is LNHNV and CDR2 is YYDKDF (reference sequence).

This chain uses TRBV29-1 with TRBJ2-1; TRBD1 matches at 9 bases. This CDR3 contains 13 residues. The J segment lost 9 bases and the V segment lost 7 bases, leaving 10 bases of the junction unmatched. Germline CDR1 is SQVTM and CDR2 is ANQGSEA. CDR3 residues: CSGVRDRVAEQFF. CDR3 in DNA: TGCAGCGGTGTCCGGGACAGGGTAGCTGAGCAGTTCTTC.

The chain recombines TRBV2 with TRBJ2-7; 12 bases agree with TRBD2. The trim removed 3 bases at V and 7 bases at J, leaving 10 bases unmatched. The CDR3 totals 16 residues. Per germline, CDR1 SNHLY and CDR2 FYNNEI. The CDR3 sequence is CASSETASGRAGEQYF. For the CDR3, the DNA is TGTGCCAGCAGTGAGACGGCTAGCGGGAGGGCAGGGGAGCAGTACTTC.

This clone has a handful of counts. This chain connects TRBV19 to TRBJ2-2; TRBD2 agrees at 7 bases. The germline V gene has CDR1 LNHDA and CDR2 SQIVND (reference sequence). The CDR3 runs 15 residues. Losses at the gene ends were 4 bases for V and 11 bases for J; bases not matched to a gene: 13. CDR3 protein: CASSTLTRTSAELFF. In DNA, the CDR3 is TGTGCCAGTAGTACCCTGACCCGTACTAGCGCCGAGCTGTTTTTT.

The chain carries TRBV4-3 and TRBJ1-1; 8 bases map to TRBD1. The V and J ends lost 1 base and 3 bases, in that order; junction bases with no gene match: 4. CDR1 is LGHNA and CDR2 is YSLEER in the germline V gene. CDR3 size: 15 residues. CDR3 region: CASSQVRGRYTEAFF. The CDR3 DNA follows: TGCGCCAGCAGCCAAGTCAGGGGGCGGTACACTGAAGCTTTCTTT.

This chain joins TRBV29-1 and TRBJ1-1; D is ambiguous. The CDR3 runs to 13 residues. Trimming removed 4 bases from V and 0 bases from J, with 9 bases in between. Per germline, CDR1 SQVTM and CDR2 ANQGSEA. The CDR3 coding sequence is TGCAGCGTTGTTCGGGCCATGAACACTGAAGCTTTCTTT. This encodes CSVVRAMNTEAFF.

The rearrangement links TRBV19 to TRBJ2-2, with TRBD1 matching over 8 bases. This CDR3 has 16 residues. With 7 bases clipped from V and 2 bases from J, the junction kept 9 bases outside the gene matches. Germline V gene sequence: CDR1 LNHDA, CDR2 SQIVND (reference sequence). In DNA form, the CDR3 reads TGTGCCAGTATGCGCAGTGACAGGGGTAACACCGGGGAGCTGTTTTTT. It yields the protein CASMRSDRGNTGELFF.

The chain combines TRBV6-5 with TRBJ2-2; the D gene is possibly TRBD2 (7 bases). Germline V gene lookup returns CDR1 MNHEY and CDR2 SVGAGI. Trimming removed 10 bases at V and 2 bases at J, with 14 bases between. The CDR3 length is 14 residues. The CDR3 loop is CATRRGGNTGELFF. The CDR3 DNA sequence: TGTGCCACCAGAAGGGGGGGAAACACCGGGGAGCTGTTTTTT.

The V and J genes are TRBV7-3 and TRBJ2-7, with 10 bases fitting TRBD2. Germline CDR1 SGHTA, CDR2 FQGTGA. V shed 2 bases, J shed 1 base, and the junction held 14 bases outside the gene matches. The CDR3 extends over 19 amino acids. In nucleotides, the CDR3 is TGTGCCAGCAGCTTAGTGGTACGGCTAGCGGGAGTTTGGTCCTACGAGCAGTACTTC. It codes for CASSLVVRLAGVWSYEQYF.

The chain joins TRBV9 to TRBJ2-2; 7 positions agree with TRBD1. Germline CDR1 is SGDLS and CDR2 is YYNGEE. This CDR3 region has 17 residues. V was pared by 0 bases and J by 2 bases, with 7 bases of the junction left unmatched. This CDR3 reads CASSVVPGQTNTGELFF. The CDR3 DNA sequence: TGTGCCAGCAGCGTAGTACCGGGACAGACAAACACCGGGGAGCTGTTTTTT.

The chain couples TRBV14 to TRBJ2-3; TRBD2 aligns across 7 bases. V lost 2 bases to trimming and J lost 2 bases; unmatched junction nucleotides: 4. The CDR3 consists of 15 residues. CDR1 and CDR2 from the germline V gene are SGHDN and FVKESK. This CDR3 reads CASSQPAGPTDTQYF. The CDR3 DNA reads as TGTGCCAGCAGCCAACCAGCGGGACCCACAGATACGCAGTATTTT.

The chain recombines TRBV19 with TRBJ1-5, with D possibly matching TRBD1 (6 bases). The V gene lost 5 bases and the J gene lost 0 bases, with 14 bases spanning the gap. This CDR3 has 16 amino acids. Germline V gives CDR1 LNHDA, CDR2 SQIVND (reference sequence). The CDR3 region is CASSAPQGYSNQPQHF. For the CDR3, the DNA is TGTGCCAGTAGTGCGCCACAGGGTTATAGCAATCAGCCCCAGCATTTT.

With regard to this clone: Other DNA sequences in the sample encode the same CDR3. The V and J genes are TRBV7-9 and TRBJ2-7; D is undetermined. The V end lost 1 base, the J end lost 4 bases, and 5 bases lay between the germline ends. CDR1 SEHNR and CDR2 FQNEAQ come from the germline V gene (reference sequence). The CDR3 is 12 amino acids. The chain's CDR3 is CASSLVGYEQYF. CDR3 nucleotide sequence: TGTGCCAGCAGCTTAGTTGGGTACGAGCAGTACTTC.